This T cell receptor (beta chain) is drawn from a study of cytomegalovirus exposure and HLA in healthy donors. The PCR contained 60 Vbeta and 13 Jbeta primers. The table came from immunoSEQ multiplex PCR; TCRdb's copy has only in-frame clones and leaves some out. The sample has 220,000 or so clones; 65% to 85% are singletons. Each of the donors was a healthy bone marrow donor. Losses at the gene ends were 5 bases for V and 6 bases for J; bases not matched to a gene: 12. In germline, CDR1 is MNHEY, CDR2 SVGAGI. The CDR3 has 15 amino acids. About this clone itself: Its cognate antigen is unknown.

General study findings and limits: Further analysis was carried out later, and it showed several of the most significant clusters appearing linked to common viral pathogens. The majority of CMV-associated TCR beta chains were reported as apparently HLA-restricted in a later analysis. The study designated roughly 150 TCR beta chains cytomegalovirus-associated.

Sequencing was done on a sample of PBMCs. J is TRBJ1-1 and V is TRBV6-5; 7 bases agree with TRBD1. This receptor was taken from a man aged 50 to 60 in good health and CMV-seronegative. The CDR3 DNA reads TGTGCCAGCAGTCCTCAGACAGGGATTCTATCTGAAGCTTTCTTT. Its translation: CASSPQTGILSEAFF.